The next 14 T cell receptor beta chains were all read from a single sample in a study of OX40 agonist ivuxolimab in advanced cancers. Clones were sequenced by immunoSEQ multiplex PCR, and TCRdb holds only the in-frame ones, with some missing. The data contain 79,000 or so clones, approximately 85% of them singletons. The input for sequencing was CD4+ or CD8+ T cells sorted from blood, taken in a trial of the OX40 agonist ivuxolimab. These receptors all stem from an adult with an advanced solid tumor such as melanoma, head and neck, liver or kidney cancer.

The chain links TRBV7-2 to TRBJ2-7; D remains unclear. The length of the CDR3 is 12 residues. V was cut by 5 bases and J by 4 bases, with 9 bases left in between. Germline loops: CDR1 SGHTA, CDR2 FQGNSA. The CDR3 sequence is CASSPSPYEQYF. CDR3 nucleotide sequence: TGTGCCAGCAGCCCTTCTCCGTACGAGCAGTACTTC.

The chain couples TRBV6-6 to TRBJ2-3, with TRBD2 matching 11 bases. This CDR3 has 16 residues. After removal of 5 bases from V and 5 bases from J, the junction contained 9 bases not matched to a gene. Per germline, CDR1 MNHNY and CDR2 SVGAGI (reference sequence). The CDR3 loop reads CASSPHSGGAGDTQYF. Here the CDR3 DNA reads TGTGCCAGCAGTCCCCATAGCGGGGGGGCAGGAGATACGCAGTATTTT.

DNA of the CDR3: TGTGCCAGCAGTATAACGGACGGTGCCTACGAGCAGTACTTC. As protein: CASSITDGAYEQYF. V usage is TRBV6-1 and J usage is TRBJ2-7; D is unclear. CDR3 size: 14 residues. Germline CDR1 reads MNHNS; CDR2 reads SASEGT. The germline V and J ends were trimmed by 5 bases and 2 bases, with 13 bases remaining between them.

The chain combines TRBV7-3 with TRBJ2-1; D possibly corresponds to TRBD2 (6 bases). The ends were cut back, 5 bases at V and 0 bases at J, with 11 bases in the middle. Germline loops: CDR1 SGHTA, CDR2 FQGTGA. The CDR3 totals 15 residues. CDR3 in DNA: TGTGCCAGCAGCGGGGGGTTTAACTCCTACAATGAGCAGTTCTTC. Translation gives CASSGGFNSYNEQFF.

The chain recombines TRBV30 with TRBJ2-3, with a weak D call TRBD1 (5 bases). CDR3 size: 14 residues. Germline V gene data show CDR1 as GTSNPN and CDR2 as SVGIG (reference sequence). V was cut by 0 bases and J by 2 bases, with 9 bases left in between. Written as DNA, the CDR3 is TGTGCCTGGAGTGTAGACAGATCCACAGATACGCAGTATTTT. Translating gives CAWSVDRSTDTQYF. The complete variable domain, with remaining parts taken from reference TRBV30 and TRBJ2-3, reads SQTIHQWPATLVQPVGSPLSLECTVEGTSNPNLYWYRQAAGRGLQLLFYSVGIGQISSEVPQNLSASRPQDRQFILSSKKLLLSDSGFYLCAWSVDRSTDTQYFGPGTRLTVL.

Only one count was recorded for this clone. The rearrangement uses TRBV9 and TRBJ1-1, with a tentative D call TRBD1 (6 bases). Germline V gene lookup returns CDR1 SGDLS and CDR2 YYNGEE. With 6 bases removed from V and 1 base from J, the gap between germline ends came to 13 bases. This CDR3 region has 14 residues. For the CDR3, the DNA is TGTGCCAGCACCCTGACAGGAGAGAACACTGAAGCTTTCTTT. Translating it yields CASTLTGENTEAFF.

This chain uses TRBV2 with TRBJ2-1; D is unresolved. Germline lookup yields CDR1 SNHLY and CDR2 FYNNEI. The CDR3 length is 13 residues. V lost 6 bases and J 6 bases, leaving 12 bases between the germline ends. The CDR3 DNA sequence: TGTGCCAGCAGCCCCTCGCTGAGCAATGAGCAGTTCTTC. It translates to CASSPSLSNEQFF.

V is TRBV5-1 and J is TRBJ1-1, with TRBD1 as a possible D gene (5 bases). The germline V and J ends were trimmed by 5 bases and 0 bases, with 11 bases remaining between them. CDR3 length: 14 amino acids. The V gene's germline CDR1 is SGHRS and CDR2 YFSETQ. CDR3 residues: CASRSGTVNTEAFF. CDR3 nucleotide sequence: TGCGCCAGCAGATCTGGGACGGTGAACACTGAAGCTTTCTTT.

V and J are TRBV23-1 and TRBJ1-6; 7 bases match TRBD1. TRBV23-1 carries the ORF label, with uncertain function. V lost 3 bases to trimming and J lost 9 bases; unmatched junction nucleotides: 11. The CDR3 runs to 16 residues. CDR3 DNA sequence: TGCGCCAGCAGTCATACAGGGACAGAACGTACTTCACCCCTCCACTTT. Translating it yields CASSHTGTERTSPLHF.

The J gene is TRBJ1-1, the V gene TRBV30; D is unclear. V gave up 2 bases and J gave up 7 bases, with 11 bases separating them. Germline loops: CDR1 GTSNPN, CDR2 SVGIG (reference sequence). The CDR3 sequence is 12 residues long. CDR3 nucleotides: TGTGCCTGGAGTAGGTATTCAGATGAAGCTTTCTTT. Translated, it gives CAWSRYSDEAFF.

This chain joins TRBV2 and TRBJ1-3, with TRBD1 as a possible D gene (5 bases). Germline values: CDR1 SNHLY, CDR2 FYNNEI. The CDR3 runs to 16 residues. V shed 4 bases and J shed 2 bases, with 15 bases lying between them. CDR3 sequence (DNA): TGTGCCAGCAGTGTTGGGGGGAGAGGGACTGGAAACACCATATATTTT. The encoded protein is CASSVGGRGTGNTIYF.

The chain is built from TRBV9 and TRBJ2-7; D might be TRBD2 (6 bases). Germline V CDR1 and CDR2: SGDLS, YYNGEE. V lost 8 bases to trimming and J lost 3 bases, with 15 bases between them. The CDR3 covers 13 residues. CDR3 nucleotides: TGTGCCAGGAGGAGGGACCCGATCTACGAGCAGTACTTC. Residues: CARRRDPIYEQYF.

This rearrangement joins TRBV4-1 to TRBJ1-5; weak D call: TRBD1 (6 bases). V gave up 0 bases and J gave up 4 bases, with 22 bases separating them. CDR3 length equals 19 residues. In germline, CDR1 is MGHRA, CDR2 YSYEKL. CDR3 sequence reads: CASSQDSGTQGGLNQPQHF. The CDR3 nucleotides are TGCGCCAGCAGCCAAGACTCGGGTACACAGGGCGGTCTTAATCAGCCCCAGCATTTT.

This clone was counted only a few times. Written as DNA, the CDR3 is TGTGCCTGGAGTTTTTACGCGGAGACCCAGTACTTC. This sequence encodes CAWSFYAETQYF. This chain joins TRBV30 and TRBJ2-5; D is unclear. Germline CDR1 is GTSNPN and CDR2 is SVGIG (reference sequence). V was shortened by 2 bases and J by 5 bases, with 9 bases between the two germline ends. The CDR3 runs 12 residues.